The clone carrying this T cell receptor beta chain was counted at least ten times. This sample was taken from a study of early T cells in non-severe SARS-CoV-2 infection. Background on the study: The sequenced material was bulk RNA from unsorted whole blood, and its chains were unpaired.

Per germline, CDR1 MNHNY and CDR2 SVGAGI (reference sequence). The CDR3 spans 17 residues. V trimming: 2 bases; J trimming: 6 bases; junction bases outside the gene matches: 11. Using its own MiXCR run on the 5' RACE reads, TCRdb lists one record per CDR3 protein. This sample has about 11,000 distinct CDR3 sequences; approximately 4.4% occur once, and the top ten carry around 9.6%. Sequencing was performed on whole blood. The chain uses TRBV6-6 and TRBJ2-2; 8 nucleotides align to TRBD1. The origin of this receptor is an adult who was a healthcare worker with PCR-confirmed SARS-CoV-2 infection or an uninfected control (not recorded which). The CDR3: CASSYLTGTGRPGELFF. CDR3 bases: TGTGCCAGCAGTTACCTGACCGGGACAGGTCGGCCCGGGGAGCTGTTTTTT.